A selection of T cell receptor beta chains follows, all from one sample in a study of T cell repertoires in cytomegalovirus infection. No antigen has been assigned to these receptors. From the reads, TCRdb called clonotypes with MiXCR, one entry per CDR3 protein. Of about 920,000 distinct CDR3 sequences listed, roughly 30% were seen once; the top ten hold over 12%. This material consisted of cultured CD8+ T cells from PBMCs, taken from culture after CMV antigen stimulation. Receptor source: a human donor in good health (CMV status not recorded). Some clones in this sample may be carry-over from other donors' samples. CDR3s include the opening cysteine and the closing phenylalanine or tryptophan. Fields, in order: J gene, D gene, V gene, clone size, CDR3 protein, CDR3 DNA. A D gene is named only where the DNA matches it firmly. The size of a clone is reported for some rows only, either as once, few or many, or as a class for expanded clones.

j_gene: TRBJ1-1; d_gene: .; v_gene: TRBV7-6; abundance: few; CDR3aa: CASSLEGGGNTEAFF; CDR3nt: TGTGCCAGCAGCTTAGAAGGAGGGGGGAACACTGAAGCTTTCTTT
j_gene: TRBJ1-6; d_gene: .; v_gene: TRBV10-3; abundance: .; CDR3aa: CAISELVGDSPLHF; CDR3nt: TGTGCCATCAGTGAACTCGTGGGGGATTCACCCCTCCACTTT
j_gene: TRBJ1-2; d_gene: TRBD1; v_gene: TRBV7-9; abundance: .; CDR3aa: CASSLGPDRGRGYTF; CDR3nt: TGTGCCAGCAGCTTAGGGCCTGACAGGGGGAGAGGCTACACCTTC
j_gene: TRBJ1-4; d_gene: TRBD1; v_gene: TRBV29-1; abundance: few; CDR3aa: CSVMTGLNEKLFF; CDR3nt: TGCAGCGTGATGACAGGGCTTAATGAAAAACTGTTTTTT
j_gene: TRBJ1-4; d_gene: .; v_gene: TRBV7-4; abundance: few; CDR3aa: CASSSSGQGEKLFF; CDR3nt: TGTGCCAGCAGCTCCAGCGGGCAGGGGGAAAAACTGTTTTTT
j_gene: TRBJ1-5; d_gene: .; v_gene: TRBV7-8; abundance: many; CDR3aa: CASSPLEGLQGSQHF; CDR3nt: TGTGCCAGCAGCCCTCTGGAGGGACTACAGGGATCCCAGCATTTT
j_gene: TRBJ2-1; d_gene: TRBD2; v_gene: TRBV7-8; abundance: .; CDR3aa: CASSLAGTSMVDEQFF; CDR3nt: TGTGCCAGCAGCTTAGCAGGGACTAGCATGGTCGATGAGCAGTTCTTC
j_gene: TRBJ1-2; d_gene: .; v_gene: TRBV27; abundance: few; CDR3aa: CASSLIPIGPALRGYTF; CDR3nt: TGTGCCAGCAGTTTAATCCCAATCGGCCCAGCGTTGAGAGGCTACACCTTC
j_gene: TRBJ1-5; d_gene: TRBD1; v_gene: TRBV19; abundance: .; CDR3aa: CASNWAGGSNQPQHF; CDR3nt: TGTGCCAGTAACTGGGCAGGGGGCAGCAATCAGCCCCAGCATTTT
j_gene: TRBJ1-1; d_gene: TRBD1; v_gene: TRBV12-3/TRBV12-4; abundance: .; CDR3aa: CATTGGWGTEAFF; CDR3nt: TGTGCCACTACAGGGGGCTGGGGAACTGAAGCTTTCTTT
j_gene: TRBJ1-1; d_gene: .; v_gene: TRBV10-3; abundance: .; CDR3aa: CAIRTVPRNQRNTEAFF; CDR3nt: TGTGCCATCAGAACTGTCCCGCGAAACCAGAGGAACACTGAAGCTTTCTTT
j_gene: TRBJ1-5; d_gene: .; v_gene: TRBV7-9; abundance: .; CDR3aa: CASSFSRSNQPQHF; CDR3nt: TGTGCCAGCAGCTTCTCCAGGAGCAATCAGCCCCAGCATTTT
j_gene: TRBJ1-1; d_gene: TRBD1; v_gene: TRBV9; abundance: .; CDR3aa: CASSAGTGGGRTEAFF; CDR3nt: TGTGCCAGCAGCGCCGGGACAGGGGGCGGGCGGACTGAAGCTTTCTTT
j_gene: TRBJ1-3; d_gene: TRBD1; v_gene: TRBV29-1; abundance: .; CDR3aa: CSVAGRGPGNTIYF; CDR3nt: TGCAGCGTTGCTGGCAGGGGGCCTGGAAACACCATATATTTT
j_gene: TRBJ2-4; d_gene: .; v_gene: TRBV14; abundance: .; CDR3aa: CASSLGRDGENIQYF; CDR3nt: TGTGCCAGCAGCCTCGGTAGGGACGGAGAAAACATTCAGTACTTC
j_gene: TRBJ2-5; d_gene: TRBD2; v_gene: TRBV14; abundance: few; CDR3aa: CASSPWTSGQETQYF; CDR3nt: TGTGCCAGCAGCCCCTGGACTAGCGGCCAAGAGACCCAGTACTTC
j_gene: TRBJ1-2; d_gene: TRBD1; v_gene: TRBV14; abundance: once; CDR3aa: CASSQRDSPHGYGYTF; CDR3nt: TGTGCCAGCAGCCAAAGGGACAGCCCACACGGGTATGGCTACACCTTC
j_gene: TRBJ2-6; d_gene: .; v_gene: TRBV6-4; abundance: many; CDR3aa: CASSDISGANVLTF; CDR3nt: TGTGCCAGCAGCGACATATCTGGGGCCAACGTCCTGACTTTC
j_gene: TRBJ1-1; d_gene: .; v_gene: TRBV6-5; abundance: .; CDR3aa: CASSYGSLDTEAFF; CDR3nt: TGTGCCAGCAGTTACGGGAGTTTGGACACTGAAGCTTTCTTT
j_gene: TRBJ1-5; d_gene: .; v_gene: TRBV12-3/TRBV12-4; abundance: .; CDR3aa: CASTKGDQPQHF; CDR3nt: TGTGCCAGCACTAAGGGGGATCAGCCCCAGCATTTT
j_gene: TRBJ2-5; d_gene: TRBD1; v_gene: TRBV25-1; abundance: few; CDR3aa: CASSVPGTGVQETQYF; CDR3nt: TGTGCCAGCAGTGTACCCGGGACAGGGGTTCAAGAGACCCAGTACTTC
j_gene: TRBJ2-1; d_gene: .; v_gene: TRBV4-1; abundance: few; CDR3aa: CASSHPGSNEQFF; CDR3nt: TGCGCCAGCAGTCACCCCGGGAGCAATGAGCAGTTCTTC
j_gene: TRBJ1-1; d_gene: TRBD1; v_gene: TRBV7-6; abundance: few; CDR3aa: CASSLGGDRADEAFF; CDR3nt: TGTGCCAGCAGCTTAGGGGGAGACAGGGCCGATGAAGCTTTCTTT
j_gene: TRBJ2-1; d_gene: .; v_gene: TRBV24-1; abundance: .; CDR3aa: CATGPDNEQFF; CDR3nt: TGTGCCACAGGCCCAGACAATGAGCAGTTCTTC
j_gene: TRBJ2-1; d_gene: .; v_gene: TRBV5-4; abundance: few; CDR3aa: CASSLDSPTNEQFF; CDR3nt: TGTGCCAGCAGCTTGGACAGCCCGACCAATGAGCAGTTCTTC
j_gene: TRBJ2-7; d_gene: TRBD1; v_gene: TRBV6-5; abundance: many; CDR3aa: CASRGQGYEQYF; CDR3nt: TGTGCCAGCAGAGGACAGGGTTACGAGCAGTACTTC
j_gene: TRBJ1-2; d_gene: .; v_gene: TRBV6-6; abundance: many; CDR3aa: CASSYERNGYTF; CDR3nt: TGTGCCAGCAGTTACGAAAGGAATGGCTACACCTTC
j_gene: TRBJ1-1; d_gene: .; v_gene: TRBV5-4; abundance: many; CDR3aa: CASSSLPQEGTEAFF; CDR3nt: TGTGCCAGCAGCTCTCTCCCCCAGGAGGGCACTGAAGCTTTCTTT
j_gene: TRBJ1-1; d_gene: .; v_gene: TRBV20-1; abundance: .; CDR3aa: CSAVPLSRGAEAFF; CDR3nt: TGCAGTGCTGTCCCTCTTAGCAGGGGCGCTGAAGCTTTCTTT
j_gene: TRBJ2-1; d_gene: .; v_gene: TRBV27; abundance: many; CDR3aa: CASSLSPNEQFF; CDR3nt: TGTGCCAGCAGTTTAAGCCCGAATGAGCAGTTCTTC
j_gene: TRBJ1-6; d_gene: TRBD1; v_gene: TRBV12-3/TRBV12-4; abundance: .; CDR3aa: CASSDRDRAALSPLHF; CDR3nt: TGTGCCAGCAGTGACCGGGACAGGGCGGCCTTATCACCCCTCCACTTT
j_gene: TRBJ1-1; d_gene: .; v_gene: TRBV5-6; abundance: few; CDR3aa: CASSPGTLFGEAFF; CDR3nt: TGTGCCAGCAGCCCTGGGACACTCTTCGGTGAAGCTTTCTTT
j_gene: TRBJ1-2; d_gene: TRBD1; v_gene: TRBV19; abundance: few; CDR3aa: CASSPPAGTGGGYYGYTF; CDR3nt: TGTGCCAGTAGCCCCCCTGCCGGGACAGGGGGCGGGTACTATGGCTACACCTTC
j_gene: TRBJ2-1; d_gene: TRBD2; v_gene: TRBV6-2/TRBV6-3; abundance: .; CDR3aa: CASSLYTWTSGATNEQFF; CDR3nt: TGTGCCAGCAGCCTCTATACCTGGACTAGCGGGGCGACCAATGAGCAGTTCTTC
j_gene: TRBJ2-7; d_gene: .; v_gene: TRBV7-9; abundance: .; CDR3aa: CASSPPDRSYEQYF; CDR3nt: TGTGCCAGCAGTCCTCCTGACAGGTCCTACGAGCAGTACTTC
j_gene: TRBJ1-4; d_gene: TRBD1; v_gene: TRBV12-3/TRBV12-4; abundance: few; CDR3aa: CASSTADRGEKLFF; CDR3nt: TGTGCCAGCAGTACGGCGGACAGGGGTGAAAAACTGTTTTTT
j_gene: TRBJ1-1; d_gene: .; v_gene: TRBV29-1; abundance: .; CDR3aa: CSVPGAQNTEAFF; CDR3nt: TGCAGCGTTCCGGGGGCACAGAACACCGAAGCTTTCTTT
j_gene: TRBJ2-3; d_gene: .; v_gene: TRBV7-6; abundance: few; CDR3aa: CASSKDSGLLTDTQYF; CDR3nt: TGTGCCAGCAGCAAAGACAGCGGGCTACTCACAGATACGCAGTATTTT
j_gene: TRBJ1-2; d_gene: TRBD1; v_gene: TRBV7-9; abundance: .; CDR3aa: CASSLTAGGIHGYTF; CDR3nt: TGTGCCAGCAGCTTAACGGCAGGGGGAATCCATGGCTACACCTTC
j_gene: TRBJ2-2; d_gene: .; v_gene: TRBV2; abundance: few; CDR3aa: CASSVRSSGVLGELFF; CDR3nt: TGTGCCAGCAGTGTGAGGTCTTCGGGTGTTTTAGGGGAGCTGTTTTTT
j_gene: TRBJ2-5; d_gene: .; v_gene: TRBV29-1; abundance: .; CDR3aa: CSVEDPNSETQYF; CDR3nt: TGCAGCGTTGAAGATCCTAATTCGGAGACCCAGTACTTC